One sample yielded the 21 T cell receptor beta chains listed below, sequenced in a study of PD-1 blockade in classical Hodgkin lymphoma. Sequenced by immunoSEQ multiplex PCR; TCRdb stores in-frame clones only, minus some. Of about 5,000 clones listed, over 55% are singletons. Time point reported: cycle 4 day 1 (C4D1), after 5 to 7 weeks of nivolumab. Every patient had relapsed following autologous stem cell transplantation, and cohorts differed in brentuximab vedotin exposure. The material sequenced was peripheral blood mononuclear cells (PBMCs), taken before the fourth cycle of nivolumab. These TCRs come from a human donor with classical Hodgkin lymphoma.

The CDR3 region has the DNA TGTGCCAGCAGCGTAGGGGGGATAGCTGGAGAGACCCAGTACTTC. Residues: CASSVGGIAGETQYF. V usage is TRBV9 and J usage is TRBJ2-5; D possibly uses TRBD1 or TRBD2 (5 bases each). Germline loops: CDR1 SGDLS, CDR2 YYNGEE. The ends were cut back, 0 bases at V and 4 bases at J, with 13 bases in the middle. The CDR3 has 15 residues.

V gene TRBV6-9 combines with J gene TRBJ1-2, with a tentative D call TRBD1 (6 bases). Trimming took 4 bases from V and 3 from J, leaving 15 bases between them. This CDR3 has 15 amino acids. Germline assignment: CDR1 MNHGY and CDR2 SVAAGI. In nucleotides, the CDR3 is TGTGCCAGCAGTTTCCGACAGGCCGATCACTATGGCTACACCTTC. Translation gives CASSFRQADHYGYTF.

This chain connects TRBV19 to TRBJ2-6, with D uncertain. Trimming took off 1 base at V and 0 bases at J, with 4 bases between the two ends. Germline V lookup: CDR1 LNHDA, CDR2 SQIVND (reference sequence). The CDR3 covers 15 residues. Here the CDR3 DNA reads TGTGCCAGTAGTATAGGGTACTCTGGGGCCAACGTCCTGACTTTC. This codes for CASSIGYSGANVLTF.

Judged by abundance, this clone is medium-sized. V is TRBV4-1 and J is TRBJ1-5; D is ambiguous. Germline V gene lookup returns CDR1 MGHRA and CDR2 YSYEKL. V was shortened by 0 bases and J by 15 bases, with 15 bases between the two germline ends. This CDR3 comprises 13 residues. CDR3 coding DNA: TGCGCCAGCAGCCAAGAAGAGAGCACGCCCAGGCATTTT. It codes for CASSQEESTPRHF.

This clone has just a few counts. The rearrangement joins TRBV2 to TRBJ2-5; D may be TRBD1 (6 bases). CDR3 size: 17 residues. Germline CDR1 reads SNHLY; CDR2 reads FYNNEI. V lost 2 bases to trimming and J lost 2 bases, with 18 bases between them. CDR3 sequence reads: CASSELGAGVVQETQYF. CDR3 nucleotide sequence: TGTGCCAGCAGTGAATTAGGAGCAGGGGTCGTTCAAGAGACCCAGTACTTC.

The genes are TRBV11-2 and TRBJ2-3; 10 bases are a match to TRBD1. The CDR3 runs to 17 residues. Per the germline V gene, CDR1 is SGHAT and CDR2 is FQNNGV. V shed 2 bases, J shed 4 bases, and the junction held 9 bases outside the gene matches. The CDR3 loop reads CASSLLLGQGPADTQYF. The CDR3 DNA reads as TGTGCCAGCAGCTTACTCCTGGGACAGGGGCCTGCAGATACGCAGTATTTT.

The CDR3 nucleotides read TGTGCCAGCAGCTGGGGGACTAGCGGCGAGCAGTTCTTC. Amino acids: CASSWGTSGEQFF. The chain couples TRBV5-6 to TRBJ2-1, with TRBD2 matching over 11 bases. V shed 3 bases and J 10 bases; nucleotides not matched to a gene: 3. CDR1 is SGHDT, CDR2 YYEEEE, per germline. The length of the CDR3 is 13 residues.

The rearrangement links TRBV30 to TRBJ2-5; D call uncertain. Germline assignment: CDR1 GTSNPN and CDR2 SVGIG (reference sequence). V lost 2 bases, J lost 7 bases, and 14 bases lay in between. This CDR3 is built from 13 residues. The CDR3 sequence is CAWSQGLRGTQYF. The CDR3 nucleotides are TGTGCCTGGAGTCAAGGGCTGCGAGGGACCCAGTACTTC.

The rearrangement links TRBV7-9 to TRBJ2-1; possible D gene TRBD1, 6 bases. In germline, CDR1 is SEHNR, CDR2 FQNEAQ (reference sequence). There are 13 residues in the CDR3. Trimming took 5 bases from V and 5 from J, leaving 10 bases between them. The CDR3 is CASSDWDNNEQFF. As DNA, the CDR3 is TGTGCCAGCAGCGATTGGGACAACAATGAGCAGTTCTTC. Combining the CDR3 with reference TRBV7-9 and TRBJ2-1 gives the whole variable domain DTGVSQNPRHKITKRGQNVTFRCDPISEHNRLYWYRQTLGQGPEFLTYFQNEAQLEKSRLLSDRFSAERPKGSFSTLEIQRTEQGDSAMYLCASSDWDNNEQFFGPGTRLTVL.

For the CDR3, the DNA is TGTGCCAGCAGCTTCTCGACAGGGTCTAGCACCGGGGAGCTGTTTTTT. Translated: CASSFSTGSSTGELFF. The chain has TRBV11-3 and TRBJ2-2, with 7 bases lining up with TRBD1. The CDR3 length is 16 residues. Germline V CDR1 and CDR2: SGHNT, YENEEA. The junction had 8 bases not matched to a gene; V was cut back by 3 bases and J by 4 bases.

The chain links TRBV2 to TRBJ2-7; tentative D call: TRBD1 (5 bases). V dropped 0 bases and J dropped 1 base, with 22 bases sitting between them. Germline V lookup: CDR1 SNHLY, CDR2 FYNNEI. The CDR3 loop spans 19 amino acids. Written as DNA, the CDR3 is TGTGCCAGCAGTGAAGCGCTTCCGGACCACTCAGGGCGGTCCTACGAGCAGTACTTC. Its translation is CASSEALPDHSGRSYEQYF.

V and J are TRBV27 and TRBJ2-4; no firm D call. In germline, CDR1 is MNHEY, CDR2 SMNVEV (reference sequence). Trimming took off 5 bases at V and 0 bases at J, with 8 bases between the two ends. The CDR3 is 14 residues long. This CDR3 reads CASSLSRAKNIQYF. The CDR3 DNA sequence: TGTGCCAGCAGTCTGAGCAGAGCCAAAAACATTCAGTACTTC.

The chain carries TRBV19 and TRBJ2-5; 9 nucleotides align to TRBD2. Germline CDR1 is LNHDA and CDR2 is SQIVND (reference sequence). Trimming removed 3 bases from V and 1 base from J; junction bases left unmatched: 6. This CDR3 is 16 amino acids long. CDR3 in DNA: TGTGCCAGTAGTATCGGTAGCGGGAGATCCCAAGAGACCCAGTACTTC. Amino acid sequence: CASSIGSGRSQETQYF.

The rearrangement uses TRBV2 and TRBJ2-1; 11 bases fit TRBD2. J was trimmed by 4 bases and V by 6 bases; bases with no gene match: 5. Germline V CDR1 and CDR2: SNHLY, FYNNEI. There are 15 residues in the CDR3. The CDR3 sequence is CASRVAGGSYNEQFF. CDR3 nucleotides: TGTGCCAGCAGAGTAGCGGGAGGGTCGTACAATGAGCAGTTCTTC. Variable domain in full (rest from reference TRBV2 and TRBJ2-1): EPEVTQTPSHQVTQMGQEVILRCVPISNHLYFYWYRQILGQKVEFLVSFYNNEISEKSEIFDDQFSVERPDGSNFTLKIRSTKLEDSAMYFCASRVAGGSYNEQFFGPGTRLTVL.

This chain uses TRBV9 with TRBJ2-3, with 8 bases fitting TRBD2. Germline V gene lookup returns CDR1 SGDLS and CDR2 YYNGEE. CDR3 length: 16 amino acids. The V and J ends lost 4 bases and 5 bases, in that order; junction bases with no gene match: 12. CDR3 amino acids: CASSPRGGRRGDTQYF. The CDR3 DNA follows: TGTGCCAGCAGCCCCCGGGGGGGAAGGAGAGGAGATACGCAGTATTTT.

This sequence joins TRBV5-1 and TRBJ1-1; D unresolved. Germline CDR1 SGHRS, CDR2 YFSETQ. This CDR3 is built from 15 residues. The V gene lost 3 bases and the J gene lost 0 bases, with 12 bases spanning the gap. The CDR3 DNA reads as TGCGCCAGCAGCTCACTTCCCGGAATGAACACTGAAGCTTTCTTT. It encodes CASSSLPGMNTEAFF.

The table lists this clone with a count of one. One junction end disagrees with the germline gene, perhaps due to a read error. The V and J genes are TRBV7-7 and TRBJ2-3; D uncertain. This CDR3 is 16 amino acids long. Germline V CDR1 and CDR2: SSHAT, FNYEAQ (reference sequence). The CDR3 here is CASSLGRLVGTDTQYF. CDR3 bases: TGTGCTAGCAGCTTAGGACGCCTAGTGGGCACAGATACGCAGTATTTT.

This chain connects TRBV9 to TRBJ1-1; 8 nucleotides match TRBD1. J gave up 1 base and V 0 bases, and 5 bases lay outside the gene matches. The germline gives CDR1 SGDLS, CDR2 YYNGEE. This CDR3 has 16 residues. CDR3 in amino acids: CASSVGDRRWNTEAFF. As DNA, the CDR3 is TGTGCCAGCAGCGTAGGGGACAGGAGATGGAACACTGAAGCTTTCTTT.

This clone was recorded a few times. The CDR3 spells CASLTVTDTQYF. Written as DNA, the CDR3 is TGTGCCAGCCTGACAGTCACAGATACGCAGTATTTT. This sequence joins TRBV28 and TRBJ2-3; the D gene is possibly TRBD1 (5 bases). The CDR3 runs to 12 residues. CDR1 and CDR2 from the germline V gene are MDHEN and SYDVKM. The germline V and J ends were trimmed by 8 bases and 2 bases, with 8 bases remaining between them.

This clone was observed once. This chain joins TRBV5-6 and TRBJ2-7; D is unresolved. Trimming took off 3 bases at V and 4 bases at J, with 5 bases between the two ends. Per germline, CDR1 SGHDT and CDR2 YYEEEE. This CDR3 comprises 11 residues. The CDR3 reads CASSSDYEQYF. CDR3 nucleotide sequence: TGTGCCAGCAGCTCGGATTACGAGCAGTACTTC.

This chain joins TRBV2 and TRBJ2-1; 7 bases line up with TRBD2. Germline loops: CDR1 SNHLY, CDR2 FYNNEI. V lost 7 bases and J lost 2; bases outside the gene matches: 5. The CDR3 has 14 amino acids. In DNA, the CDR3 is TGTGCCAGCACGAGGACTAGTGCCTACAATGAGCAGTTCTTC. It yields the protein CASTRTSAYNEQFF.